This T cell receptor (beta chain) was retrieved from a study of T-cell reconstitution after alpha-beta-depleted transplantation in children. Unique molecular identifiers featured in how the TCRbeta library was prepared. TCRdb re-called the PCR reads through MiXCR, storing one row per CDR3 protein. The repertoire holds approximately 980,000 distinct CDR3 sequences, roughly 31% seen once, with roughly 27% in the top ten. Study-level results: Some patients' high day-60 TCRbeta diversity was attributed to recipient cells surviving conditioning. Where alpha-beta T cells came from about two months after transplant was reportedly several hundred expanded graft clones. The authors attributed T-cell counts and diversity one year after transplant mostly to newly produced T cells.

Trimming took 4 bases from V and 4 from J, leaving 22 bases between them. Germline CDR1 is MNHEY and CDR2 is SVGEGT. There are 18 residues in the CDR3. On this clonotype itself: What it recognizes is unknown.

The chain links TRBV6-2 or TRBV6-3 to TRBJ2-2; D unresolved. The sequences come from PBMCs, mostly from graft donor cells, collected 360 days after TCRalphabeta/CD19-depleted stem cell transplant. This receptor was identified in a boy younger than two who had a stem cell transplant for SCID, so the T cells may come from the graft donor. CDR3 region: CASSSPRSYSPGTGELFF. The CDR3 bases are TGTGCCAGCAGTTCCCCGCGGTCTTACTCACCGGGCACCGGGGAGCTGTTTTTT.